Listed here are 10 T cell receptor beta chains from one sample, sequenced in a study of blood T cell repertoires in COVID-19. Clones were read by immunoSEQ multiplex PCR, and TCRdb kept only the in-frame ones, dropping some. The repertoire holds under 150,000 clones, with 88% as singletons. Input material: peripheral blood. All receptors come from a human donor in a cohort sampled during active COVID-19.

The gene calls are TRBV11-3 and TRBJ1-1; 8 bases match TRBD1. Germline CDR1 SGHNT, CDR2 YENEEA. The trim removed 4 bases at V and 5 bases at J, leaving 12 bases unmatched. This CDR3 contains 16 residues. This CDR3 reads CASSSGQGARGTEAFF. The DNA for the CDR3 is TGTGCCAGCAGCTCCGGGCAGGGGGCCCGGGGAACTGAAGCTTTCTTT.

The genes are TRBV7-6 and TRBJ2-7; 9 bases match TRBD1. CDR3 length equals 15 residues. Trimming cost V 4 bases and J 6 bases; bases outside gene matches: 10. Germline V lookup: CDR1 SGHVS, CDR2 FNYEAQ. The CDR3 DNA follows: TGTGCCAGCAGCTCGGACAGGGGAATAGCGGGCGAGCAGTACTTC. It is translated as CASSSDRGIAGEQYF.

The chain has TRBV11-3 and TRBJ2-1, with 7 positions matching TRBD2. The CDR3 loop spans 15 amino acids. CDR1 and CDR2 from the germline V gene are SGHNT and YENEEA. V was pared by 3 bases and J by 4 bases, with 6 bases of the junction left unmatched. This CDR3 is CASSLFASGYNEQFF. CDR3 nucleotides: TGTGCCAGCAGCTTGTTTGCTAGCGGTTACAATGAGCAGTTCTTC.

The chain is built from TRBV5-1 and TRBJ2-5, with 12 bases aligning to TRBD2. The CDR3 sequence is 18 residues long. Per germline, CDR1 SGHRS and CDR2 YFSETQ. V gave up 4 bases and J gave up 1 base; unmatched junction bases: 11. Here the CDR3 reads CASSPYPTSGGPQETQYF. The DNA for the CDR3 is TGCGCCAGCAGCCCCTACCCAACTAGCGGGGGGCCCCAAGAGACCCAGTACTTC.

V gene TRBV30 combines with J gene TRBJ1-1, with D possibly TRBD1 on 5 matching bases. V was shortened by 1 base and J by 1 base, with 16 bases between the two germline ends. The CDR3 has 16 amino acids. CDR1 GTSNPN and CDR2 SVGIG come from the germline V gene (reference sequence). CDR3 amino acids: CAWSAAPDGQNTEAFF. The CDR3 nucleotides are TGTGCCTGGAGTGCCGCCCCAGACGGACAGAACACTGAAGCTTTCTTT.

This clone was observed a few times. CDR3 bases: TGTGCCAGCAGTTTGTACAGCTCCTACGAGCAGTACTTC. It encodes CASSLYSSYEQYF. The chain couples TRBV12-3 or TRBV12-4 to TRBJ2-7; D uncertain. With 3 bases removed from V and 0 bases from J, the gap between germline ends came to 6 bases. CDR3 size: 13 residues.

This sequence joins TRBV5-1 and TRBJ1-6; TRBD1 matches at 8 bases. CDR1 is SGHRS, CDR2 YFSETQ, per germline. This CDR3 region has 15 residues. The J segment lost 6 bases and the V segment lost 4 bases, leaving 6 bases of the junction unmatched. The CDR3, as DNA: TGCGCCAGCAGCCGTGGACAGGGCCTTAATTCACCCCTCCACTTT. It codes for CASSRGQGLNSPLHF.

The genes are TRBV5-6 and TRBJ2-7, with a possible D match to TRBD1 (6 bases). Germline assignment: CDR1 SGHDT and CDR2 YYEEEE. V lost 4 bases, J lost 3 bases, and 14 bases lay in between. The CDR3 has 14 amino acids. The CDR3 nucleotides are TGTGCCAGCAGCCAGGACAGCCCAATCTACGAGCAGTACTTC. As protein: CASSQDSPIYEQYF. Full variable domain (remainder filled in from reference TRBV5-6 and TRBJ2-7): DAGVTQSPTHLIKTRGQQVTLRCSPKSGHDTVSWYQQALGQGPQFIFQYYEEEERQRGNFPDRFSGHQFPNYSSELNVNALLLGDSALYLCASSQDSPIYEQYFGPGTRLTVT.

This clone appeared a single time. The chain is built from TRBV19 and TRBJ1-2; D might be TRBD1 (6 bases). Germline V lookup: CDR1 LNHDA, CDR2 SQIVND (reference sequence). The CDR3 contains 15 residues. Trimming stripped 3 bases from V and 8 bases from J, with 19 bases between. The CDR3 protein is CASSIYGAGAFGYTF. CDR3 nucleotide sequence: TGTGCCAGTAGTATCTACGGGGCAGGGGCGTTCGGCTACACCTTC. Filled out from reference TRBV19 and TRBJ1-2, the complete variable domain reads DGGITQSPKYLFRKEGQNVTLSCEQNLNHDAMYWYRQDPGQGLRLIYYSQIVNDFQKGDIAEGYSVSREKKESFPLTVTSAQKNPTAFYLCASSIYGAGAFGYTFGSGTRLTVV.

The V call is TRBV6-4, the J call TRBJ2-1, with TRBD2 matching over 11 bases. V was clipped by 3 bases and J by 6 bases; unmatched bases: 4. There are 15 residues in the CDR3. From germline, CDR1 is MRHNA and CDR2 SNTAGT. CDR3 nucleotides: TGTGCCAGCAGTGATGGACTAGCGGGCTCCAATGAGCAGTTCTTC. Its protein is CASSDGLAGSNEQFF.